Each of the 11 T cell receptor beta chains below was sequenced from the same sample in a study of T-cell memory formation after mild COVID-19. Each CDR3 protein gets one entry after TCRdb re-called the 5' RACE reads with MiXCR. The data hold 450,000 or so distinct CDR3 sequences, with 20% to 30% observed a single time. Input material: PBMCs or a T cell subset sorted from them (not recorded which). The receptors here all came from an adult woman who had mild COVID-19 (a few samples of this study predate the infection). Cell type and time point are not known.

This clonotype was detected ten times or more. This sequence joins TRBV12-3 or TRBV12-4 and TRBJ1-1; no firm D call. CDR3 size: 11 residues. The V end was cut by 6 bases, the J end by 8 bases, with 10 bases between. This CDR3 reads CASSGDSEAFF. The CDR3 coding sequence is TGTGCCAGCAGCGGCGATTCGGAAGCTTTCTTT.

The CDR3 loop is CASSSDRSITDTQYF. Written as DNA, the CDR3 is TGTGCCAGCAGTTCGGACAGAAGCATCACAGATACGCAGTATTTT. The chain is built from TRBV28 and TRBJ2-3; D possibly corresponds to TRBD1 (6 bases). The CDR3 runs to 15 residues. Germline values: CDR1 MDHEN, CDR2 SYDVKM. With 4 bases removed from V and 2 bases from J, the gap between germline ends came to 13 bases.

This clonotype appeared a few times. The chain links TRBV20-1 to TRBJ1-2, with TRBD1 as a possible D gene (5 bases). V was trimmed by 3 bases and J by 3 bases, leaving 14 bases between them. Germline values: CDR1 DFQATT, CDR2 SNEGSKA (reference sequence). There are 14 residues in the CDR3. CDR3 sequence: CSARAPGYDYGYTF. The CDR3 coding sequence is TGCAGTGCTAGGGCCCCAGGGTACGACTATGGCTACACCTTC.

This chain links TRBV29-1 with TRBJ2-2; D remains unclear. CDR3 length equals 12 residues. Looked up from germline, CDR1 is SQVTM and CDR2 is ANQGSEA. V was shortened by 4 bases and J by 6 bases, with 9 bases between the two germline ends. CDR3 protein: CSVAIHAGELFF. The CDR3 DNA is TGCAGCGTTGCCATCCACGCCGGGGAGCTGTTTTTT.

This chain uses TRBV10-3 with TRBJ1-5; D call uncertain. Trimming cost V 3 bases and J 5 bases, with 11 bases left between them. CDR1 is ENHRY and CDR2 is SYGVKD in the germline V gene. The CDR3 has 14 residues. CDR3 bases: TGTGCCATCAGTGAATTGGCTTCCGATCAGCCCCAGCATTTT. This encodes CAISELASDQPQHF.

This clonotype was observed a few times. This chain joins TRBV24-1 and TRBJ1-5, with D perhaps matching TRBD1 (6 bases). From germline, CDR1 is KGHDR and CDR2 SFDVKD. V shed 2 bases and J shed 3 bases, with 10 bases lying between them. The CDR3 contains 15 residues. The CDR3 coding sequence is TGTGCCACCAGTGATTCCGCAGGGGCCAATCAGCCCCAGCATTTT. Its translation: CATSDSAGANQPQHF.

There are a few counts of this clonotype. The chain couples TRBV5-1 to TRBJ2-5; unclear D gene. This CDR3 has 14 residues. CDR1 is SGHRS and CDR2 is YFSETQ in the germline V gene. V lost 2 bases and J 5 bases, leaving 13 bases between the germline ends. The CDR3 is CASSFGRRFETQYF. The CDR3, as DNA: TGCGCCAGCAGCTTCGGGCGCCGATTCGAGACCCAGTACTTC.

The rearrangement links TRBV10-3 to TRBJ2-7, with 9 bases aligning to TRBD1. Per the germline V gene, CDR1 is ENHRY and CDR2 is SYGVKD. This CDR3 comprises 14 residues. J lost 0 bases, V lost 9 bases, and 6 bases had no gene match. CDR3 nucleotide sequence: TGTGCCATATCCGGGACAGGGAGCTCCTACGAGCAGTACTTC. Its translation is CAISGTGSSYEQYF.

The chain has TRBV6-5 and TRBJ2-3; TRBD2 is a possible D gene (6 bases). The V end was cut by 5 bases, the J end by 4 bases, with 22 bases between. The germline gives CDR1 MNHEY, CDR2 SVGAGI. This CDR3 contains 17 residues. CDR3 sequence reads: CASSEREWGQSSDTQYF. The CDR3 DNA is TGTGCCAGCAGTGAACGGGAGTGGGGTCAATCATCAGATACGCAGTATTTT.

V gene TRBV19 combines with J gene TRBJ2-7; TRBD1 is a possible D gene (5 bases). This CDR3 has 13 residues. Germline V gene data show CDR1 as LNHDA and CDR2 as SQIVND (reference sequence). V lost 2 bases to trimming and J lost 6 bases, with 11 bases between them. CDR3 sequence: CASSILGVREQYF. DNA for the CDR3: TGTGCCAGTAGTATATTAGGGGTTCGCGAGCAGTACTTC.

The gene calls are TRBV11-3 and TRBJ2-1; the D gene is possibly TRBD2 (5 bases). The CDR3 extends over 14 amino acids. With 5 bases removed from V and 8 bases from J, the gap between germline ends came to 16 bases. Germline V lookup: CDR1 SGHNT, CDR2 YENEEA. The CDR3 DNA reads as TGTGCCAGCAGCACTAGAAAAGATTTCGATGAGCAGTTCTTC. It is translated as CASSTRKDFDEQFF.